A selection of T cell receptor beta chains follows, all from one sample in a study of T cells in Graves' hyperthyroidism and ophthalmopathy. TCRdb independently ran MiXCR on the multiplex PCR reads; one entry per CDR3 protein. The sample has roughly 650,000 distinct CDR3 sequences, roughly a sixth seen once; the top ten hold about 3.5%. Specimen: blood. Receptor source: a woman aged 40 to 50 with Graves' ophthalmopathy. Each CDR3 is given with its conserved first and last residue. D genes are given only for firm matches. Clone size is shown for a subset of rows, as once, few, many or a class of expanded clone.

CDR3 length,clone size,D gene,J gene,V gene,CDR3 DNA,CDR3 protein
16,few,TRBD2,TRBJ2-5,TRBV11-2,TGTGCCAGCAGCTTACTAGCGGGGGGGGCTGTGGAGACCCAGTACTTC,CASSLLAGGAVETQYF
11,many,NA,TRBJ1-1,TRBV12-3/TRBV12-4,TGTGCCAGCTCGGTGAACACTGAAGCTTTCTTT,CASSVNTEAFF
14,many,TRBD2,TRBJ2-1,TRBV11-2,TGTGCCAGCAGCTTAAGACTAGCGATCGATGAGCAGTTCTTC,CASSLRLAIDEQFF
15,many,TRBD1,TRBJ1-2,TRBV6-1,TGTGCCAGCAGGGACGGACAGGGGCCTTTCTACGGCTACACCTTC,CASRDGQGPFYGYTF
13,many,NA,TRBJ1-4,TRBV11-2,TGTGCCAGCAGCTTAGTTGTCGATGAAAAACTGTTTTTT,CASSLVVDEKLFF
14,few,NA,TRBJ2-5,TRBV18,TGTGCCAGCTCACCACCGTCCGTCGCAGAGACCCAGTACTTC,CASSPPSVAETQYF
17,once,TRBD1,TRBJ2-5,TRBV5-1,TGCGCCAGCAGCCAAGGGCCCGGACAGGGGGCGCCTGAGACCCAGTACTTC,CASSQGPGQGAPETQYF
14,NA,TRBD1,TRBJ2-5,TRBV20-1,TGCAGTGCTGAAAAACAGGGGGCGGGAGAGACCCAGTACTTC,CSAEKQGAGETQYF
15,many,NA,TRBJ2-3,TRBV3-1,TGTGCCAGCAGCCAAGGGGGCGGAGACACAGATACGCAGTATTTT,CASSQGGGDTDTQYF
13,many,NA,TRBJ2-7,TRBV11-2,TGTGCCAGCAGCCCCGGACAGACCTTCGAGCAGTACTTC,CASSPGQTFEQYF
14,many,TRBD1,TRBJ2-1,TRBV2,TGTGCCAGCAGTGTAGGGACAGGGAAGAATGAGCAGTTCTTC,CASSVGTGKNEQFF
13,few,NA,TRBJ2-3,TRBV29-1,TGCAGCGTTGAGTTCGAGTTGACAGATACGCAGTATTTT,CSVEFELTDTQYF
13,once,NA,TRBJ2-1,TRBV7-9,TGTGCCAGCACCCCTTACAAAAACAATGAGCAGTTCTTC,CASTPYKNNEQFF
14,many,NA,TRBJ2-7,TRBV6-1,TGTGCCAGCAGCCAGGGGCGGGAGAAGTCCGAGCAGTACTTC,CASSQGREKSEQYF
13,NA,NA,TRBJ1-5,TRBV6-4,TGTGCCAGCAGTGACTCTGAGACAGGGCCCCAGCATTTT,CASSDSETGPQHF
13,few,NA,TRBJ2-1,TRBV6-2/TRBV6-3,TGTGCCAGCAGTTATAATCGGGACAATGAGCAGTTCTTC,CASSYNRDNEQFF
15,many,NA,TRBJ2-3,TRBV5-8,TGTGCCAGCAGCTTGTTCCTGGGCACCACAGATACGCAGTATTTT,CASSLFLGTTDTQYF
15,few,NA,TRBJ1-3,TRBV28,TGTGCCAGCAGTTCTACAGGGCTCTCTCAGAGGACCATATATTTT,CASSSTGLSQRTIYF
16,few,TRBD1,TRBJ2-2,TRBV7-8,TGTGCCAGCAGCGCCCAGACAGGGACGAACACCGGGGAGCTGTTTTTT,CASSAQTGTNTGELFF
17,NA,NA,TRBJ1-5,TRBV6-1,TGTGCCAGCAGTCCGCTGATCCAGCGGGATAGCAATCAGCCCCAGCATTTT,CASSPLIQRDSNQPQHF
12,few,NA,TRBJ1-4,TRBV29-1,TGCAGCGTGAGGGTCGCGGGCGAAAAACTGTTTTTT,CSVRVAGEKLFF
12,many,NA,TRBJ2-7,TRBV30,TGTGCCTGGAGCCCCCAGCGCTCCCAGCAGTACTTC,CAWSPQRSQQYF
14,many,NA,TRBJ1-6,TRBV7-2,TGTGCCAGCAGAGGGGGCTCCTATAATTCACCCCTCCACTTT,CASRGGSYNSPLHF
16,many,NA,TRBJ2-7,TRBV28,TGTGCCAGCAGTACGCAAGGGGTCCCGAGCTCCTACGAGCAGTACTTC,CASSTQGVPSSYEQYF
14,many,NA,TRBJ1-1,TRBV28,TGTGCCAGCTGTGTAAATATATTGAACACTGAAGCTTTCTTT,CASCVNILNTEAFF
14,NA,NA,TRBJ2-5,TRBV7-7,TGTGCTAGCAGCTTAACTCGCGGAGGAGAGACCCAGTACTTC,CASSLTRGGETQYF
16,many,TRBD2,TRBJ2-3,TRBV11-2,TGTGCCAGCAGCTCGATAGCGGGACTCAGCACAGATACGCAGTATTTT,CASSSIAGLSTDTQYF
13,NA,NA,TRBJ1-3,TRBV30,TGTGCCTGGATGGAACCTTGGGGAAACACCATATATTTT,CAWMEPWGNTIYF
17,many,NA,TRBJ2-3,TRBV20-1,TGCAGTGCACCGTTCTTTGCGGAGGGACATAGCACAGATACGCAGTATTTT,CSAPFFAEGHSTDTQYF
14,many,TRBD1,TRBJ1-5,TRBV12-3/TRBV12-4,TGTGCCAGCAGTTTAACAGGGGGCAATCAGCCCCAGCATTTT,CASSLTGGNQPQHF